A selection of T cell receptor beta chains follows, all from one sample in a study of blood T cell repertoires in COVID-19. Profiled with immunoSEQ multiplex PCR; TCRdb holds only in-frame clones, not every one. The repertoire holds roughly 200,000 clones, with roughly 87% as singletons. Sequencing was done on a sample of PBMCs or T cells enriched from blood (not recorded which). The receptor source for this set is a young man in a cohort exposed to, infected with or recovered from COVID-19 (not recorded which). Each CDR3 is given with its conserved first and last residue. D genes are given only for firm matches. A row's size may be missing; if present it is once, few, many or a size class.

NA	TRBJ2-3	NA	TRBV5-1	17	TGCGCCAGCAGCTCACGCCCGGTTGGCGGAAGCACAGATACGCAGTATTTT	CASSSRPVGGSTDTQYF
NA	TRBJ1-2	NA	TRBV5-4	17	TGTGCCAGCAGCTTGGAAGGCCTAGCTGCGAAGCTTGCGGGCTACACCTTC	CASSLEGLAAKLAGYTF
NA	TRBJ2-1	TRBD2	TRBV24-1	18	TGTGCCACCAGTGATCCCGGGACTAGCGGGCGGTGGGACAATGAGCAGTTCTTC	CATSDPGTSGRWDNEQFF
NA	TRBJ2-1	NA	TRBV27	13	TGTGCCAGCAGTTTCAGGGGCCACAATGAGCAGTTCTTC	CASSFRGHNEQFF
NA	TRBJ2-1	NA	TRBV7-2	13	TGTGCCAGCAGCCAAGTAGTTTTAAATGAGCAGTTCTTC	CASSQVVLNEQFF
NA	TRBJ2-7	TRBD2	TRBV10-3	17	TGTGCCACGCACCGGGACTACTCTTTGGGGGGCTCCTACGAGCAGTACTTC	CATHRDYSLGGSYEQYF
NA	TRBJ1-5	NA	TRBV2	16	TGTGCCAGCAGGGCCCGCGCAGGGGATAGCAATCAGCCCCAGCATTTT	CASRARAGDSNQPQHF
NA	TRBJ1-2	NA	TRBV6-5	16	TGTGCCAGCAGTTACTCTAGTGCGGGAGCTAACTATGGCTACACCTTC	CASSYSSAGANYGYTF
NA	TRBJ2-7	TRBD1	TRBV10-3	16	TGTGCCATCAGCGACCCGGGACAGGGATTAGCCTACGAGCAGTACTTC	CAISDPGQGLAYEQYF
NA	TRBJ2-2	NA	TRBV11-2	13	TGTGCCAGCAGGGGCTTCGACACCGGGGAGCTGTTTTTT	CASRGFDTGELFF
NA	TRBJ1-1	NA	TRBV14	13	TGTGCCAGCAGCCAACGGGGGTACACTGAAGCTTTCTTT	CASSQRGYTEAFF
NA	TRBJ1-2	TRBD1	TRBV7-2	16	TGTGCCAGCAGCTTCGATTCGACAGGGTCTATAGGTGGCTACACCTTC	CASSFDSTGSIGGYTF
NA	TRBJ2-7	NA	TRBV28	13	TGTGCCAGCAGTTTATCCAGGCTCTACGAGCAGTACTTC	CASSLSRLYEQYF
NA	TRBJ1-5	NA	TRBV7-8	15	TGTGCCAGCAGCTTAGGTCGTAGCCGCAATCAGCCCCAGCATTTT	CASSLGRSRNQPQHF
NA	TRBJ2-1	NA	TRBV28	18	TGTGCCAGCAGTTTCGCGCCCCCTCGATCAGTCTCGGGCAATGAGCAGTTCTTC	CASSFAPPRSVSGNEQFF
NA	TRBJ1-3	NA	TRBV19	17	TGTGCCAGTAGCTCCCCGGGGGGACGAGAATTCGGAAACACCATATATTTT	CASSSPGGREFGNTIYF
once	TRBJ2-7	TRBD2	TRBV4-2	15	TGTGCCAGCAGCCATCTAGCGGGAGGGCCAAACGAGCAGTACTTC	CASSHLAGGPNEQYF
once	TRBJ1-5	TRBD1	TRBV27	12	TGTGCCAGCAGTTTACCGGACAGGGGGCTGTATTTT	CASSLPDRGLYF
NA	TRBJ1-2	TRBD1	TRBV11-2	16	TGTGCCAGCAGCTTACTCAGGGGGTCAACGGGCTATGGCTACACCTTC	CASSLLRGSTGYGYTF
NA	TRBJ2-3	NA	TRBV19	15	TGTGCCAGTAGTATCCAAGCGTCTAGCACAGATACGCAGTATTTT	CASSIQASSTDTQYF
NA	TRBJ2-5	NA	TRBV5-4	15	TGTGCCAGCAGCTCCTCCCGAGGGTCGGAAGAGACCCAGTACTTC	CASSSSRGSEETQYF
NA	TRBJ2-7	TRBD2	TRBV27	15	TGTGCCAGCAGTGGGGAAGGGACTAGCGTCTACGAGCAGTACTTC	CASSGEGTSVYEQYF
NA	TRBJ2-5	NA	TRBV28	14	TGTGCCAGCAGTTTAGCAGGGTTTGGGGAGACCCAGTACTTC	CASSLAGFGETQYF
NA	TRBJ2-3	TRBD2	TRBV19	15	TGTGCCAGTAGATCTGGACTAGCGGGAACAGATACGCAGTATTTT	CASRSGLAGTDTQYF
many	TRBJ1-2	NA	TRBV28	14	TGTGCCAGCAGTTTGGGGACTCAGGGCCCTGGCTACACCTTC	CASSLGTQGPGYTF
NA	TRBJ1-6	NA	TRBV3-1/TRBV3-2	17	TGTGCCAGCAGCGTTCACCCTCCCATACATCATAATTCACCCCTCCACTTT	CASSVHPPIHHNSPLHF
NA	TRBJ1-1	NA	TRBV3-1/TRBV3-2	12	TGTGCCAGCAGCCAAGTCTCGGCTGAAGCTTTCTTT	CASSQVSAEAFF
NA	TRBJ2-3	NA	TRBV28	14	TGTGCCAGCAGTACTACAGGGACGGGAGATACGCAGTATTTT	CASSTTGTGDTQYF
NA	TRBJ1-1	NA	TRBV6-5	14	TGTGCCAGCAATTTACAGGGTGTGAACACTGAAGCTTTCTTT	CASNLQGVNTEAFF
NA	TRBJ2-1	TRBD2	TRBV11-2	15	TGTGCCAGCAGCTTATCTAGCGGGACTTACAATGAGCAGTTCTTC	CASSLSSGTYNEQFF
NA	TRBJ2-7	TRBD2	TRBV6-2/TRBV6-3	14	TGTGCCAGCAGTTACTCGGGACTAGCGGGAGAGCAGTACTTC	CASSYSGLAGEQYF
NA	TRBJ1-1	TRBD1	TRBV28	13	TGTGCCAGCAGCCTCGACAGGGGGACTGAAGCTTTCTTT	CASSLDRGTEAFF